This record covers a single T cell receptor (beta chain). Its antigen is unidentified. This sample is part of a study of OX40 agonist ivuxolimab in advanced cancers. Study information: Dose-escalation patients were diagnosed with hepatocellular carcinoma, melanoma, renal cell cancer or head and neck cancer.

Regarding the study as a whole: What antigens the expanded peripheral T cells recognized was never established. Fewer expanded clones were found on average in CD4+ than in CD8+ T cells.

TCRdb's table, derived via immunoSEQ multiplex PCR, lists solely in-frame clones and lacks some. Counted here are 30,000 to 35,000 clones, approximately 89% occurring once; the ten biggest clones make up under 45%. The germline V gene encodes CDR1 ENHRY and CDR2 SYGVKD. This CDR3 contains 13 residues. V lost 4 bases to trimming and J lost 7 bases, with 13 bases between them. Autoimmune disease history or systemic immunosuppression disqualified patients. Specimen: CD4+ or CD8+ T cells sorted from blood, collected in a trial of the OX40 agonist ivuxolimab. The chain links TRBV10-3 to TRBJ1-2, with D possibly being TRBD1 (5 bases). The TCR originated in an adult with an advanced solid tumor such as melanoma, head and neck, liver or kidney cancer. The CDR3 here is CAISGPGDRGYTF. CDR3 nucleotide sequence: TGTGCCATCAGTGGCCCCGGGGACCGTGGCTACACCTTC.